This TCR beta chain was captured by sequencing in a study of stem cell transplantation in POMP-related autoinflammatory disease. This clone has a single count. Its antigen is currently unknown. Germline CDR1 and CDR2: MGHDK and SYGVNS. V was trimmed by 2 bases and J by 7 bases, leaving 17 bases between them. This CDR3 region has 16 residues. Libraries were prepared by immunoSEQ multiplex PCR; TCRdb keeps only in-frame clonotypes and omits some of them. The sample includes about 26,000 clones, 80% to 85% of them seen just once. Study-level findings and limits: Unique TRB V-J gene pairings were limited in number in patients with PRAID.

The sequences come from CD4+ T cells from PBMCs, collected before stem cell transplantation. V usage is TRBV25-1 and J usage is TRBJ1-4, with TRBD1 as a possible D gene (6 bases). This clonotype originated in a human donor with POMP-related autoinflammation and immune dysregulation (PRAID). In DNA, the CDR3 is TGTGCCAGCAGTGAACTCGGGGGGCGGGGAGGTGAAAAACTGTTTTTT. Encoded protein: CASSELGGRGGEKLFF.